A single sample is the source of the 7 T cell receptor beta chains below, sequenced in a study of patients and donors after allogeneic stem cell transplantation. One entry per CDR3 protein, called by TCRdb with MiXCR from the RT-PCR reads. Here the sample spans 12,000 or so distinct CDR3 sequences, approximately 25% being singletons. The sequencing sample was made of blood, either unsorted or a sorted T cell fraction (not recorded which). Receptors originate from a human donor who was either an allogeneic HSCT recipient or a stem cell or donor lymphocyte infusion donor (not recorded which). It is not recorded whose cells these are; they may come from a transplant donor.

The chain links TRBV9 to TRBJ1-1; D may be TRBD1 (6 bases). The ends were cut back, 4 bases at V and 4 bases at J, with 11 bases in the middle. Per germline, CDR1 SGDLS and CDR2 YYNGEE. The CDR3 runs 13 residues. The CDR3 nucleotides are TGTGCCAGCAGCCCACAGGGAAGCACTGAAGCTTTCTTT. Residues: CASSPQGSTEAFF.

This clonotype was seen at least ten times. This chain links TRBV30 with TRBJ1-6; no firm D call. Trimming stripped 2 bases from V and 0 bases from J, with 8 bases between. This CDR3 has 15 amino acids. Germline lookup yields CDR1 GTSNPN and CDR2 SVGIG (reference sequence). CDR3 nucleotide sequence: TGTGCCTGGAGTTGGAGGAGCTCCTATAATTCACCCCTCCACTTT. Translation gives CAWSWRSSYNSPLHF.

This clonotype was observed many times. The chain carries TRBV12-3 or TRBV12-4 and TRBJ1-2; the D is unclear. There are 14 residues in the CDR3. Trimming pared 9 bases from V and 4 bases from J, leaving 18 bases between. As DNA, the CDR3 is TGTGCCAGGAGCAACTCGGCAGTCGGCTATGGCTACACCTTC. Translating it yields CARSNSAVGYGYTF.

There are many counts of this clonotype. The V call is TRBV7-9, the J call TRBJ1-2; perhaps TRBD1 as D (6 bases). Per the germline V gene, CDR1 is SEHNR and CDR2 is FQNEAQ (reference sequence). The CDR3 length is 16 residues. V dropped 5 bases and J dropped 3 bases, with 19 bases sitting between them. This CDR3 is CASSPAPPRQDYGYTF. CDR3 nucleotides: TGTGCCAGCAGCCCGGCCCCCCCACGACAGGACTATGGCTACACCTTC. Based on the CDR3 plus reference TRBV7-9 and TRBJ1-2, the full variable domain is DTGVSQNPRHKITKRGQNVTFRCDPISEHNRLYWYRQTLGQGPEFLTYFQNEAQLEKSRLLSDRFSAERPKGSFSTLEIQRTEQGDSAMYLCASSPAPPRQDYGYTFGSGTRLTVV.

This clonotype was observed a handful of times. V gene TRBV7-2 combines with J gene TRBJ1-1; possible D gene TRBD1, 6 bases. The CDR3 is 16 residues long. Germline V gene lookup returns CDR1 SGHTA and CDR2 FQGNSA. The ends were cut back, 3 bases at V and 3 bases at J, with 17 bases in the middle. CDR3 in amino acids: CASSFTPGTWDTEAFF. Here the CDR3 DNA reads TGTGCCAGCAGCTTTACCCCCGGGACATGGGACACTGAAGCTTTCTTT.

The gene calls are TRBV5-6 and TRBJ2-1; possibly TRBD1 for D (5 bases). Germline V gene lookup returns CDR1 SGHDT and CDR2 YYEEEE. The V and J ends lost 4 bases and 5 bases respectively, with 16 bases between them. There are 15 residues in the CDR3. In DNA, the CDR3 is TGTGCCAGCAGCCTACTTGCAGGGTGGGACAATGAGCAGTTCTTC. Translation gives CASSLLAGWDNEQFF.

The sample holds a few counts of this clonotype. V usage is TRBV28 and J usage is TRBJ1-2; 9 bases align to TRBD1. The CDR3 consists of 14 residues. The V segment lost 2 bases and the J segment 7 bases; nucleotides outside the gene matches: 5. CDR1 and CDR2 (germline): MDHEN, SYDVKM. CDR3 bases: TGTGCCAGCAGTTTAGTGGGACAGGGCTTTGGCTACACCTTC. Amino acid sequence: CASSLVGQGFGYTF.